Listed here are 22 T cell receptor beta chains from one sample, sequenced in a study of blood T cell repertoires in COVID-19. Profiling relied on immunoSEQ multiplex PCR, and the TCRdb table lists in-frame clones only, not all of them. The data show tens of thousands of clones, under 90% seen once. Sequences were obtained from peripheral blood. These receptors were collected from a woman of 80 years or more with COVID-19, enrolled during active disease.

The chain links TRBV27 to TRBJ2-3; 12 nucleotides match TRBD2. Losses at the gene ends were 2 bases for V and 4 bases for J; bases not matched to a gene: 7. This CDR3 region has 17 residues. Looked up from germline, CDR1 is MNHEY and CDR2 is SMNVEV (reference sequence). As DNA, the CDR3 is TGTGCCAGCAGTTTAATCGGCCTAGCGGGAGGGCCAGATACGCAGTATTTT. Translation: CASSLIGLAGGPDTQYF.

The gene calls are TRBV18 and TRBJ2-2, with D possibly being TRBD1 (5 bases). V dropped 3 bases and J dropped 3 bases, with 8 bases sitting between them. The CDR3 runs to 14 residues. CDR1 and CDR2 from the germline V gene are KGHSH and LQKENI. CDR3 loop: CASSPPTDTGELFF. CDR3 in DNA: TGTGCCAGCTCACCGCCGACAGACACCGGGGAGCTGTTTTTT.

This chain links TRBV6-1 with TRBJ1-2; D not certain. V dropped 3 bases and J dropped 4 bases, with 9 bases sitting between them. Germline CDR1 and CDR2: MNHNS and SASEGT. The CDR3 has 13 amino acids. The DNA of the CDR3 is TGTGCCAGCAGTGATGGACTGAGCTATGGCTACACCTTC. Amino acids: CASSDGLSYGYTF.

CDR3 nucleotide sequence: TGTGCCAGCGGTTTAGCGGGAGTCTCTATCAATGAGCAGTTCTTC. It encodes CASGLAGVSINEQFF. V gene TRBV7-3 combines with J gene TRBJ2-1; 9 bases map to TRBD2. Germline CDR1 SGHTA, CDR2 FQGTGA. This CDR3 is 15 amino acids long. V gave up 8 bases and J gave up 6 bases; unmatched junction bases: 11.

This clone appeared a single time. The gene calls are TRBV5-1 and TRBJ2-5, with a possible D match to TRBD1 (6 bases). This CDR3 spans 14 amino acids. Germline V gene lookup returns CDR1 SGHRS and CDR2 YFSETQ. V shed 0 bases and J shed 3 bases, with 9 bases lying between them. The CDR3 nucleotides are TGCGCCAGCAGCTTGGCCCAGGGGAAAGAGACCCAGTACTTC. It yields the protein CASSLAQGKETQYF.

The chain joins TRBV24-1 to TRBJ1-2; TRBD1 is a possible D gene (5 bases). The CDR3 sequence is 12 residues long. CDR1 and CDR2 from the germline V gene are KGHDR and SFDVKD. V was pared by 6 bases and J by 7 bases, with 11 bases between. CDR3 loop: CATSKGQGGYTF. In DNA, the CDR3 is TGTGCCACCAGTAAAGGGCAGGGTGGCTACACCTTC.

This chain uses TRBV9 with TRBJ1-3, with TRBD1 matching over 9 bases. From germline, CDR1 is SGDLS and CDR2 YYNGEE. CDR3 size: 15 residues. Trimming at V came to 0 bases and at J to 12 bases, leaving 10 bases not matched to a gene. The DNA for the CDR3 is TGTGCCAGCAGCGTAGCCAGGACAGGGGTCGCGGACATATATTTT. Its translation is CASSVARTGVADIYF.

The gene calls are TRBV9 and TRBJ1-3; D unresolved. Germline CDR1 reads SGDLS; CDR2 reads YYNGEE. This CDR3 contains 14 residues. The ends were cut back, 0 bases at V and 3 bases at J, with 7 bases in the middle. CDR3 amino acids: CASSVADFGNTIYF. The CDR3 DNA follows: TGTGCCAGCAGCGTAGCAGACTTTGGAAACACCATATATTTT.

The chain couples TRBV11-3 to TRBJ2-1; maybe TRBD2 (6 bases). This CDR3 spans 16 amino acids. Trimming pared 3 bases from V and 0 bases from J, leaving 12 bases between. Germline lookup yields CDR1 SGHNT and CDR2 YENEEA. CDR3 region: CASSLRGGSSYNEQFF. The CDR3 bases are TGTGCCAGCAGCTTGCGTGGGGGGAGCTCCTACAATGAGCAGTTCTTC. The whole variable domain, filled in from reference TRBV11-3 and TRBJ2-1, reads EAGVVQSPRYKIIEKKQPVAFWCNPISGHNTLYWYLQNLGQGPELLIRYENEEAVDDSQLPKDRFSAERLKGVDSTLKIQPAELGDSAVYLCASSLRGGSSYNEQFFGPGTRLTVL.

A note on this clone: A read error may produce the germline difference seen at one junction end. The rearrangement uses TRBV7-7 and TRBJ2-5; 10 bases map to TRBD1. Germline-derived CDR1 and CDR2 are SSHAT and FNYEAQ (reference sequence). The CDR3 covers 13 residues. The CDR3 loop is CASSLGGQGPQYF. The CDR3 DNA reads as TGTGCTAGCAGCTTAGGGGGACAGGGGCCCCAGTACTTC.

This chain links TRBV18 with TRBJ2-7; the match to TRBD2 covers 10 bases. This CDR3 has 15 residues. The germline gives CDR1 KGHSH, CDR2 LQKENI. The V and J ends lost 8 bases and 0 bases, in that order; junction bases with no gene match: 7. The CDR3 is CASALAGDSSYEQYF. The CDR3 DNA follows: TGTGCCAGCGCTCTAGCGGGGGACAGCTCCTACGAGCAGTACTTC. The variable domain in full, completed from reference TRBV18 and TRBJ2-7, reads NAGVMQNPRHLVRRRGQEARLRCSPMKGHSHVYWYRQLPEEGLKFMVYLQKENIIDESGMPKERFSAEFPKEGPSILRIQQVVRGDSAAYFCASALAGDSSYEQYFGPGTRLTVT.

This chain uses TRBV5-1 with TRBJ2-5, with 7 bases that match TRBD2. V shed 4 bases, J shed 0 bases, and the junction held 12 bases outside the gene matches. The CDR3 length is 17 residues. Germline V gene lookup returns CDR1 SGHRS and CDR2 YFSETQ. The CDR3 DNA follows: TGCGCCAGCAGCCCGGCTTCGTGGCGGGAGCACCAAGAGACCCAGTACTTC. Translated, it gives CASSPASWREHQETQYF.

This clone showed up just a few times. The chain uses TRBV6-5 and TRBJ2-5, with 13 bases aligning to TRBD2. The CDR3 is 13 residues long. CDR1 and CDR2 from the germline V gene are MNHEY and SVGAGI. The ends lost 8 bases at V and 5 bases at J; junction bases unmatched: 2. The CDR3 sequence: CASGTSGKETQYF. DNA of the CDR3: TGTGCCAGCGGGACTAGCGGGAAGGAGACCCAGTACTTC.

The CDR3 protein is CASSVGQASYEQYF. CDR3 coding DNA: TGTGCCAGCAGCGTCGGACAGGCTTCCTACGAGCAGTACTTC. The chain recombines TRBV9 with TRBJ2-7, with 7 bases aligning to TRBD1. In germline, CDR1 is SGDLS, CDR2 YYNGEE. The trim removed 2 bases at V and 1 base at J, leaving 3 bases unmatched. This CDR3 has 14 amino acids.

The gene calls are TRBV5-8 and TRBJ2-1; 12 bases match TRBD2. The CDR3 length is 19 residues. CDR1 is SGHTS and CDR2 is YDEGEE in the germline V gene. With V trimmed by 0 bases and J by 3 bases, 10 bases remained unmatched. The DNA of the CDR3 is TGTGCCAGCAGCTTGGGGACTAGCGGGACCCTGCACTACTACAATGAGCAGTTCTTC. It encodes CASSLGTSGTLHYYNEQFF. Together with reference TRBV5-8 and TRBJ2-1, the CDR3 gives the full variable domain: EAGVTQSPTHLIKTRGQQATLRCSPISGHTSVYWYQQALGLGLQFLLWYDEGEERNRGNFPPRFSGRQFPNYSSELNVNALELEDSALYLCASSLGTSGTLHYYNEQFFGPGTRLTVL.

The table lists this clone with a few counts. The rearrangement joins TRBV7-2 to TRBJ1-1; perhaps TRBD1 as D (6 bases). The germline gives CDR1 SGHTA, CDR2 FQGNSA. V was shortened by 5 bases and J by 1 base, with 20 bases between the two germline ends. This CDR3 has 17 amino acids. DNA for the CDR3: TGTGCCAGCAGCCCCGGTCACCTCACAGGGAAGAACACTGAAGCTTTCTTT. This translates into CASSPGHLTGKNTEAFF.

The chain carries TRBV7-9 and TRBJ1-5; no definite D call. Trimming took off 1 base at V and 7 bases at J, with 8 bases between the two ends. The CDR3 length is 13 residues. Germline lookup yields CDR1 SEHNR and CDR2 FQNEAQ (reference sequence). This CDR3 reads CASSLGGGQPQHF. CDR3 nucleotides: TGTGCCAGCAGCTTAGGGGGAGGGCAGCCCCAGCATTTT.

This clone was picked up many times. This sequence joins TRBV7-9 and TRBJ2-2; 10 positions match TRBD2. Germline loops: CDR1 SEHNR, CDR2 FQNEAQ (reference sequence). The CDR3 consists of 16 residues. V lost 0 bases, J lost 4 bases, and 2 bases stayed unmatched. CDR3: CASSLAASGGTGELFF. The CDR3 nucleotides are TGTGCCAGCAGCTTAGCGGCTAGCGGGGGCACCGGGGAGCTGTTTTTT.

This CDR3 reads CASSQAPGLAGEGNEQFF. The CDR3 nucleotides read TGCGCCAGCAGCCAAGCCCCGGGACTAGCGGGAGAGGGGAATGAGCAGTTCTTC. V usage is TRBV4-1 and J usage is TRBJ2-1; 14 bases are a match to TRBD2. With 1 base clipped from V and 7 bases from J, the junction kept 9 bases outside the gene matches. The germline gives CDR1 MGHRA, CDR2 YSYEKL. The CDR3 has 18 amino acids.

CDR3 DNA: TGTGCCATTACGACAGGAACCTATGGCTACACCTTC. Protein: CAITTGTYGYTF. This sequence joins TRBV6-5 and TRBJ1-2, with D possibly being TRBD1 (6 bases). With 10 bases removed from V and 4 bases from J, the gap between germline ends came to 13 bases. Germline V gene sequence: CDR1 MNHEY, CDR2 SVGAGI. This CDR3 has 12 residues.

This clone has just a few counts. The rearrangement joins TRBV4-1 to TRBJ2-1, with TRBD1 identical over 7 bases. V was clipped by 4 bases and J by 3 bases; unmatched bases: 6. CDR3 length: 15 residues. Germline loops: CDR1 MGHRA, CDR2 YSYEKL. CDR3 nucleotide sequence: TGCGCCAGCAGCCCGTCCCGGGACAGCTACAATGAGCAGTTCTTC. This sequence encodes CASSPSRDSYNEQFF.

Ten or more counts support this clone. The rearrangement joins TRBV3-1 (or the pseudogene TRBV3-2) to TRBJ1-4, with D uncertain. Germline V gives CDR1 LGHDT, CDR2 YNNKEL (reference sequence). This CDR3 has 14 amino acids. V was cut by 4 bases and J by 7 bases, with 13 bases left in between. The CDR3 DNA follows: TGTGCCAGCAGCCTCCGGGTAAACGGTGAAAAACTGTTTTTT. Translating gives CASSLRVNGEKLFF.